This record covers a single T cell receptor beta chain. V was pared by 4 bases and J by 0 bases, with 9 bases between. CDR1 and CDR2 from the germline V gene are GTSNPN and SVGIG (reference sequence). The CDR3 covers 13 residues. The sample belongs to a study of shared clonotypes between healthy human individuals. Assay: immunoSEQ multiplex PCR; the TCRdb copy retains only in-frame clones and omits some. The table shows a few hundred thousand clones, with roughly four fifths occurring only once. Sequenced: PBMCs. The receptor comes from a woman aged 40 to 50 in good health. Some clones in this sample may be carry-over from other donors' samples. V usage is TRBV30 and J usage is TRBJ1-1; D might be TRBD1 (5 bases). The CDR3 loop is CAWMGTLNTEAFF. In DNA form, the CDR3 reads TGTGCCTGGATGGGGACCCTGAACACTGAAGCTTTCTTT.